The present T cell receptor beta chain was sequenced within a study of blood T cell repertoires in COVID-19. About the research overall: Samples taken during acute and convalescent COVID-19 were collected in the United States, Italy and Spain. T cells, B-cell-depleted T cells, or PBMCs supplied cDNA or gDNA.

V lost 0 bases to trimming and J lost 4 bases; unmatched junction nucleotides: 3. This CDR3 has 14 amino acids. The V gene's germline CDR1 is GTSNPN and CDR2 SVGIG (reference sequence). Per the authors' pipeline: Estimation of nucleated cell counts relied on the amplification of reference gene primers. The data were produced by immunoSEQ multiplex PCR, yet TCRdb's version contains in-frame clones alone and is incomplete. V and J calls and clone size follow that table, whereas D and trimming were derived from the DNA. The table has 95,000 to 150,000 clones, around 81% seen once; the top ten hold approximately 10%.

J is TRBJ2-1 and V is TRBV30; TRBD2 agrees at 7 bases. The sequencing sample was made of peripheral blood. The sequence was obtained from a man in his 60s with acute or convalescent COVID-19. CDR3 loop: CAWSVMREYNEQFF. The CDR3 region has the DNA TGTGCCTGGAGTGTTATGCGGGAGTACAATGAGCAGTTCTTC.